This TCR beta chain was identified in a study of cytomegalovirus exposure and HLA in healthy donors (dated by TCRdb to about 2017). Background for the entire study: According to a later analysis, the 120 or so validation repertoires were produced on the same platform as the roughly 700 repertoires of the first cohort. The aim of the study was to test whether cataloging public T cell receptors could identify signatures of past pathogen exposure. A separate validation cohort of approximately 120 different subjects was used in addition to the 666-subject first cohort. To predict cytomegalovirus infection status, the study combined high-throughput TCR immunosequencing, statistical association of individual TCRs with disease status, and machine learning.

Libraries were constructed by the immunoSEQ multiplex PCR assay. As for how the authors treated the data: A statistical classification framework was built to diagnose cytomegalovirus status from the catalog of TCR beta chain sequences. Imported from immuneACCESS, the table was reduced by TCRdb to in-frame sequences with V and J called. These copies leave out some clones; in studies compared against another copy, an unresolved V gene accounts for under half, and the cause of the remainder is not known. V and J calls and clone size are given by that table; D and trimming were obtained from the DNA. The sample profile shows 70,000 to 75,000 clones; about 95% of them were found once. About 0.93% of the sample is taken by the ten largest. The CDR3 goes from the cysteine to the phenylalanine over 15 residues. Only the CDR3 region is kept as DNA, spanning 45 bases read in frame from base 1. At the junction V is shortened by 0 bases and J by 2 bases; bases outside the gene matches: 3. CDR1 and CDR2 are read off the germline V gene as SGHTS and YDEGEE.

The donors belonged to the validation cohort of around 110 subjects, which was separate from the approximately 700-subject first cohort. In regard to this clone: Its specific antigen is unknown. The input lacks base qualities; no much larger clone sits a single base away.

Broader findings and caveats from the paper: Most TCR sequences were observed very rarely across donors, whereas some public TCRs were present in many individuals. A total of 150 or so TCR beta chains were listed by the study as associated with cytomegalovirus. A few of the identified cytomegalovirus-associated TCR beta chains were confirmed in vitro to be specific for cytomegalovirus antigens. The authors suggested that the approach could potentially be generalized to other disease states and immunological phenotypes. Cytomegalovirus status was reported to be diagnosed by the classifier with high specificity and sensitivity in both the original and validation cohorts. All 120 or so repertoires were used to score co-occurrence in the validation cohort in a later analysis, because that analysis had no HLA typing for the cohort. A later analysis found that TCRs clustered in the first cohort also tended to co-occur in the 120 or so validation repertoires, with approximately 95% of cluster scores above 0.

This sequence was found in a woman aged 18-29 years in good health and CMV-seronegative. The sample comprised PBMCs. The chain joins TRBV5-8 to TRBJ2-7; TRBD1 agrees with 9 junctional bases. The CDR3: CASSLGQGDTYEQYF. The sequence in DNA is TGTGCCAGCAGCTTGGGACAGGGGGACACCTACGAGCAGTACTTC.